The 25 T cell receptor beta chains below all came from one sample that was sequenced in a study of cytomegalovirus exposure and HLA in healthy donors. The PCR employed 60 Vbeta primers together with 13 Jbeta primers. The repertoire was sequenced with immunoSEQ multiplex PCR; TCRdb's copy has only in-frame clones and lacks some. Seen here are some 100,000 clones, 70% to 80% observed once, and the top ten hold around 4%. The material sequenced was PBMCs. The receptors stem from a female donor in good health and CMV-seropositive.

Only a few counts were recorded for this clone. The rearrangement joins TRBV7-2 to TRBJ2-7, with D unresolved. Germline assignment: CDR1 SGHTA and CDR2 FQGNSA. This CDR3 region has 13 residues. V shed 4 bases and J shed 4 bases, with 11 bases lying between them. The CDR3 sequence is CASSSPPRYEQYF. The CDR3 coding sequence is TGTGCCAGCAGCTCCCCGCCCCGGTACGAGCAGTACTTC.

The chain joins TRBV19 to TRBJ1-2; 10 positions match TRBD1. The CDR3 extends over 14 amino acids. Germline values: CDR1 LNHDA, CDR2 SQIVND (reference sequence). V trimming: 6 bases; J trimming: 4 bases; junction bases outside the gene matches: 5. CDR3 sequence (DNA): TGTGCCAGTAGGTCCGGGACAGGGGCCTATGGCTACACCTTC. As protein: CASRSGTGAYGYTF. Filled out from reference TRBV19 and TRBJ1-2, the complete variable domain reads DGGITQSPKYLFRKEGQNVTLSCEQNLNHDAMYWYRQDPGQGLRLIYYSQIVNDFQKGDIAEGYSVSREKKESFPLTVTSAQKNPTAFYLCASRSGTGAYGYTFGSGTRLTVV.

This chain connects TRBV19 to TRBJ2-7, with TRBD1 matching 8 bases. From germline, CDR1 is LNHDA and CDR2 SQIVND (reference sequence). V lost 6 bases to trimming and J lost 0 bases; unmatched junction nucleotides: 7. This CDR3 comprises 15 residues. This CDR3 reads CASRLGDRSSYEQYF. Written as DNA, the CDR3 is TGTGCCAGTAGATTAGGGGACAGGAGCTCCTACGAGCAGTACTTC. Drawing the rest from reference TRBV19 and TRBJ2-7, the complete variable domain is DGGITQSPKYLFRKEGQNVTLSCEQNLNHDAMYWYRQDPGQGLRLIYYSQIVNDFQKGDIAEGYSVSREKKESFPLTVTSAQKNPTAFYLCASRLGDRSSYEQYFGPGTRLTVT.

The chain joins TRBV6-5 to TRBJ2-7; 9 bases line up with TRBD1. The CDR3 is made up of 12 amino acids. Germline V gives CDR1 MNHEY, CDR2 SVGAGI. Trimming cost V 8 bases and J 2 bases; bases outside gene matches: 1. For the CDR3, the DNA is TGTGCCAGCCGGGACAGGGCCTACGAGCAGTACTTC. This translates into CASRDRAYEQYF.

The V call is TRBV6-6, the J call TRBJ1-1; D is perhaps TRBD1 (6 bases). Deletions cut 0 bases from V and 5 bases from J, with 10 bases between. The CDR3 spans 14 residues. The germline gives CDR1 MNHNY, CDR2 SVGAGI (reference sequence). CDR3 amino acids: CASSYSGQGTEAFF. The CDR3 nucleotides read TGTGCCAGCAGTTACTCGGGGCAGGGGACTGAAGCTTTCTTT.

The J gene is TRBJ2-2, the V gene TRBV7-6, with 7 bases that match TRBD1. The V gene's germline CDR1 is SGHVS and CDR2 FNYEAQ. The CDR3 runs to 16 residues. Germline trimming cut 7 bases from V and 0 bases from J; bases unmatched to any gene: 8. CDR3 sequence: CASTRQGSPNTGELFF. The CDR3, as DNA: TGTGCCAGCACCAGACAGGGATCTCCGAACACCGGGGAGCTGTTTTTT.

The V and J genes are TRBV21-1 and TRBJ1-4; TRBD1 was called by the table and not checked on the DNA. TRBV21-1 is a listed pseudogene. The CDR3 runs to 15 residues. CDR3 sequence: CASSKGDSANEKLFF. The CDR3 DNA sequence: TGTGCCAGCAGCAAAGGGGACAGTGCTAATGAAAAACTGTTTTTT.

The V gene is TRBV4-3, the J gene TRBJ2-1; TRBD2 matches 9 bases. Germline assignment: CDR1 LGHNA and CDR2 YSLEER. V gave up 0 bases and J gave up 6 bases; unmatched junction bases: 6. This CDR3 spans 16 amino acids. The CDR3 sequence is CASSQEVSRGGNEQFF. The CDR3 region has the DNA TGCGCCAGCAGCCAAGAGGTGTCGCGGGGGGGCAATGAGCAGTTCTTC.

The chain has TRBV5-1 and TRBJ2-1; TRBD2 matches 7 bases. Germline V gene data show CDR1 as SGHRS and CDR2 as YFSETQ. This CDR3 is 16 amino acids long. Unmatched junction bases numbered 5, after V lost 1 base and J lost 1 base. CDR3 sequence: CASSLTSGTSYNEQFF. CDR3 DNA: TGCGCCAGCAGCTTGACAAGCGGGACTTCCTACAATGAGCAGTTCTTC.

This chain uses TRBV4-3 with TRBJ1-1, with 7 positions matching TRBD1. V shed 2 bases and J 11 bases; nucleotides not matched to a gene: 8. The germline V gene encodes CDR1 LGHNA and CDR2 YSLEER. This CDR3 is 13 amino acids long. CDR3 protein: CASSQTRQGGAFF. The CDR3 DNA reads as TGCGCCAGCAGCCAAACACGACAGGGCGGCGCTTTCTTT.

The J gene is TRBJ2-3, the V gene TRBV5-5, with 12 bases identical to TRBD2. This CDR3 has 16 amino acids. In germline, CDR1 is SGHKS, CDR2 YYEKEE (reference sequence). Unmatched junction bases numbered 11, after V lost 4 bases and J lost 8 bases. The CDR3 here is CASSPRTSGELGTQYF. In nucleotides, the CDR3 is TGTGCCAGCAGCCCCCGGACTAGCGGGGAGCTGGGTACGCAGTATTTT.

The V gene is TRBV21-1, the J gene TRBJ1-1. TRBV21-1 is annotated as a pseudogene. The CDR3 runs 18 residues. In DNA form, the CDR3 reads TGTGCCAGCAGCAAAAGAACTCACGGTCACCGCTCGTACACTGAAGCTTTCTTT. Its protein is CASSKRTHGHRSYTEAFF.

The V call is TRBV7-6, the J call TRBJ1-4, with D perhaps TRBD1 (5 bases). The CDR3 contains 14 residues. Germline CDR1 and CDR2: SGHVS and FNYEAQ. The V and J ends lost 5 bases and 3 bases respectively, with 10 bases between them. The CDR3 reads CASSRRGANEKLFF. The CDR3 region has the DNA TGTGCCAGCAGCCGGCGGGGGGCTAATGAAAAACTGTTTTTT.

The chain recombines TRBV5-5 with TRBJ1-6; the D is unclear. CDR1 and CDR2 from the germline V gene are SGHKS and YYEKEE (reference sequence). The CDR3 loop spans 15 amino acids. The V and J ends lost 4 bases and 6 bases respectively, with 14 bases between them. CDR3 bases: TGTGCCAGCAGCCCTTCGGGGATACCTAATTCACCCCTCCACTTT. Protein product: CASSPSGIPNSPLHF.

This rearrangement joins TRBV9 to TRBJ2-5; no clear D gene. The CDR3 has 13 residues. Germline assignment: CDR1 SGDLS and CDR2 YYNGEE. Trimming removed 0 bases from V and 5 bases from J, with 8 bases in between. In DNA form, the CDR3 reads TGTGCCAGCAGCGTAGGGCAGTTCGAGACCCAGTACTTC. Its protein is CASSVGQFETQYF.

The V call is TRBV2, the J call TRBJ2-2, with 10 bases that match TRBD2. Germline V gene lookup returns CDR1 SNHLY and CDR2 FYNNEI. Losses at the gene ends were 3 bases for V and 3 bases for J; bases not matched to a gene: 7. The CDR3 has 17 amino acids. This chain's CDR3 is CASSEPSGSWDTGELFF. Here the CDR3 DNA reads TGTGCCAGCAGTGAGCCTAGCGGGAGTTGGGACACCGGGGAGCTGTTTTTT.

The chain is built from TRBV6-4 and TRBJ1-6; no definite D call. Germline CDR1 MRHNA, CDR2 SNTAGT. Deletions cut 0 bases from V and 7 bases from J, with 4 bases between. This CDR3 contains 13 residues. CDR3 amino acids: CASSDSQNSPLHF. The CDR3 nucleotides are TGTGCCAGCAGTGACTCCCAGAATTCACCCCTCCACTTT.

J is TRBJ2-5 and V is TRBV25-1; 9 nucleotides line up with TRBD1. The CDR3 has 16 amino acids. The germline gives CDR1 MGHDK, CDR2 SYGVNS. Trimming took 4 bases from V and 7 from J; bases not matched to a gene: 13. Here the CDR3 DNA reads TGTGCCAGCAGTGTGGGGGACAGGGTGGCAGGTGGGACCCAGTACTTC. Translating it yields CASSVGDRVAGGTQYF.

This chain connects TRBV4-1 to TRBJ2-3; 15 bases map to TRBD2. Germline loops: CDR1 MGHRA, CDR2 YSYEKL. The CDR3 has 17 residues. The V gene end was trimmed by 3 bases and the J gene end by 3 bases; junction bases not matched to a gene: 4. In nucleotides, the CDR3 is TGCGCCAGCAGCCACCCCGGGACTAGCGGGAGGACAGATACGCAGTATTTT. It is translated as CASSHPGTSGRTDTQYF.

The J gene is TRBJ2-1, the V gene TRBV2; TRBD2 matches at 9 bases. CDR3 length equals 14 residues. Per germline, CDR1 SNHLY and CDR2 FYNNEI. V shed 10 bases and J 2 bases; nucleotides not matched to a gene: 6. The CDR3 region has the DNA TGTGCCACAGAGACTAGCGGCCCCTACAATGAGCAGTTCTTC. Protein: CATETSGPYNEQFF. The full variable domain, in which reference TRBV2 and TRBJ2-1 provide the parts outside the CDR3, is EPEVTQTPSHQVTQMGQEVILRCVPISNHLYFYWYRQILGQKVEFLVSFYNNEISEKSEIFDDQFSVERPDGSNFTLKIRSTKLEDSAMYFCATETSGPYNEQFFGPGTRLTVL.

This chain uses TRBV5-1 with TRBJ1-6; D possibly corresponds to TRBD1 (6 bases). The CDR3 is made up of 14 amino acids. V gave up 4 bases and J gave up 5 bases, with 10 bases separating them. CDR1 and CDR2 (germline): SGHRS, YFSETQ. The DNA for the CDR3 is TGCGCCAGCAGCGTAGGGGGTAATAATTCACCCCTCCACTTT. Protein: CASSVGGNNSPLHF. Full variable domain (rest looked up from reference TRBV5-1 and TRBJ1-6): KAGVTQTPRYLIKTRGQQVTLSCSPISGHRSVSWYQQTPGQGLQFLFEYFSETQRNKGNFPGRFSGRQFSNSRSEMNVSTLELGDSALYLCASSVGGNNSPLHFGNGTRLTVT.

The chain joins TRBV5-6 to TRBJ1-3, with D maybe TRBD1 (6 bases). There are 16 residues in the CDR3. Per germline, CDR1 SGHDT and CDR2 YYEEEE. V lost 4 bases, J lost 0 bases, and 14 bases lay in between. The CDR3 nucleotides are TGTGCCAGCAGCCTCGCCCAGGGACACTCTGGAAACACCATATATTTT. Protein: CASSLAQGHSGNTIYF.

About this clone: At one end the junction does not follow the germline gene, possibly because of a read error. The CDR3 DNA is TGTTCCAGCAGCCCGGGTAGGCAGGGGGGATTCTTT. Protein product: CSSSPGRQGGFF. The rearrangement joins TRBV7-9 to TRBJ1-1, with TRBD1 matching over 7 bases. The CDR3 is 12 amino acids. Germline-derived CDR1 and CDR2 are SEHNR and FQNEAQ (reference sequence).

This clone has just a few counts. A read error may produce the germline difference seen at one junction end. This chain's CDR3 is CSSSLVQGLRTNTEAFF. For the CDR3, the DNA is TGTTCCAGCAGCTTGGTGCAGGGTTTGAGAACGAACACTGAAGCTTTCTTT. The rearrangement joins TRBV7-9 to TRBJ1-1, with D tentatively TRBD1 (5 bases). Germline lookup yields CDR1 SEHNR and CDR2 FQNEAQ (reference sequence). This CDR3 spans 17 amino acids. The full variable domain, with the rest looked up from reference TRBV7-9 and TRBJ1-1, is DTGVSQNPRHKITKRGQNVTFRCDPISEHNRLYWYRQTLGQGPEFLTYFQNEAQLEKSRLLSDRFSAERPKGSFSTLEIQRTEQGDSAMYLCSSSLVQGLRTNTEAFFGQGTRLTVV.

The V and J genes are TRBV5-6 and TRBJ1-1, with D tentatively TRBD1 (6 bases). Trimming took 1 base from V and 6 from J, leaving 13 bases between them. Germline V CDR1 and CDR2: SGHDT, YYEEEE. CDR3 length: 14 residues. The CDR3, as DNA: TGTGCCAGCAGCTTGCGGGGGGCAGGGGCTGAAGCTTTCTTT. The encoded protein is CASSLRGAGAEAFF.